Only a few counts were recorded for the clone carrying this T cell receptor (beta chain). The CDR3 has 16 amino acids. The V gene's germline CDR1 is SEHNR and CDR2 FQNEAQ (reference sequence). The V segment lost 2 bases and the J segment 5 bases; nucleotides outside the gene matches: 9. Measured with immunoSEQ multiplex PCR; TCRdb has only the in-frame clones, and not every one. The table includes over 100,000 clones, roughly 84% detected once. The sample is drawn from a study of blood T cell repertoires in COVID-19. Material: peripheral blood. This receptor was taken from a woman between 70 and 85 years old with acute or convalescent COVID-19. J is TRBJ2-1 and V is TRBV7-9, with 7 bases that match TRBD1. CDR3 protein: CASSLSFRDRDNEQFF. The CDR3 DNA reads as TGTGCCAGCAGCTTAAGTTTCCGGGACAGAGACAATGAGCAGTTCTTC.